The 10 T cell receptor beta chains given below trace back to one sample, sequenced in a study of blood T cell repertoires in COVID-19. This table comes from immunoSEQ multiplex PCR, and its TCRdb copy is limited to in-frame clones, with some not included. The table shows 250,000 or so clones, with about 84% occurring only once. Sequencing was carried out using peripheral blood. These TCRs come from an older man with acute or convalescent COVID-19.

The gene calls are TRBV6-1 and TRBJ2-7; no reliable D call. This CDR3 comprises 12 residues. CDR1 MNHNS and CDR2 SASEGT come from the germline V gene. The ends were cut back, 2 bases at V and 1 base at J, with 3 bases in the middle. CDR3: CASSEQSYEQYF. The CDR3 DNA reads as TGTGCCAGCAGTGAACAGTCCTACGAGCAGTACTTC.

V and J are TRBV14 and TRBJ2-2; 10 bases map to TRBD2. V shed 4 bases, J shed 4 bases, and the junction held 0 bases outside the gene matches. Germline CDR1 reads SGHDN; CDR2 reads FVKESK. The CDR3 totals 14 residues. CDR3 nucleotide sequence: TGTGCCAGCAGCCGACTAGCGGGCACCGGGGAGCTGTTTTTT. Translated, it gives CASSRLAGTGELFF.

This clone was detected only a few times. V is TRBV27 and J is TRBJ1-6; tentatively, D is TRBD1 (6 bases). Trimming took 3 bases from V and 11 from J, leaving 14 bases between them. CDR1 MNHEY and CDR2 SMNVEV come from the germline V gene (reference sequence). CDR3 length equals 14 residues. The CDR3 nucleotides are TGTGCCAGCAGTTTGGCAGGGGTGAATACACCCCTCCACTTT. Translating it yields CASSLAGVNTPLHF.

This clone has only one observation. CDR3 sequence reads: CASSQETSGAQYF. Here the CDR3 DNA reads TGTGCCAGCAGCCAAGAGACTAGCGGGGCGCAGTATTTT. J is TRBJ2-3 and V is TRBV4-2; 11 bases match TRBD2. After removal of 0 bases from V and 10 bases from J, the junction contained 0 bases not matched to a gene. CDR1 is LGHNA and CDR2 is YNFKEQ in the germline V gene. The CDR3 runs 13 residues.

This clone was counted once. CDR3 bases: TGCGCCAGCAGCTTGGCCGGGGAAAACACCATATATTTT. It yields the protein CASSLAGENTIYF. The J gene is TRBJ1-3, the V gene TRBV5-1; D unresolved. Germline V gives CDR1 SGHRS, CDR2 YFSETQ. V lost 0 bases, J lost 6 bases, and 7 bases lay in between. This CDR3 comprises 13 residues.

The V call is TRBV29-1, the J call TRBJ2-5, with D perhaps matching TRBD1 (5 bases). V gave up 6 bases and J gave up 5 bases, with 13 bases separating them. The CDR3 loop spans 12 amino acids. Germline V lookup: CDR1 SQVTM, CDR2 ANQGSEA. CDR3 residues: CSVVQGRETQYF. The CDR3 nucleotides read TGCAGCGTCGTTCAGGGCCGGGAGACCCAGTACTTC.

This clone has more than one count but fewer than ten. This chain uses TRBV5-6 with TRBJ1-4, with TRBD1 identical over 10 bases. The CDR3 has 14 residues. V lost 4 bases and J lost 15; bases outside the gene matches: 12. In germline, CDR1 is SGHDT, CDR2 YYEEEE. DNA for the CDR3: TGTGCCAGCAGCCCGGGGACAGGGGTACGGACCATGTTTTTT. Translation: CASSPGTGVRTMFF. The full variable domain, rest sourced from reference TRBV5-6 and TRBJ1-4, is DAGVTQSPTHLIKTRGQQVTLRCSPKSGHDTVSWYQQALGQGPQFIFQYYEEEERQRGNFPDRFSGHQFPNYSSELNVNALLLGDSALYLCASSPGTGVRTMFFGSGTQLSVL.

The chain carries TRBV6-6 and TRBJ1-5, with TRBD1 identical over 7 bases. V lost 0 bases, J lost 3 bases, and 5 bases stayed unmatched. The germline V gene encodes CDR1 MNHNY and CDR2 SVGAGI (reference sequence). CDR3 length equals 16 residues. The CDR3 sequence: CASSYSIGTDNQPQHF. The CDR3 nucleotides read TGTGCCAGCAGTTACTCGATAGGGACAGACAATCAGCCCCAGCATTTT.

V is TRBV11-2 and J is TRBJ2-1; weak D call: TRBD1 (6 bases). CDR3 length: 17 residues. The germline V gene encodes CDR1 SGHAT and CDR2 FQNNGV. V gave up 7 bases and J gave up 4 bases, with 23 bases separating them. In DNA, the CDR3 is TGTGCCAGCACCAGAACCGGGACACTTGTTACTTACAATGAGCAGTTCTTC. Amino acid sequence: CASTRTGTLVTYNEQFF.

The gene calls are TRBV2 and TRBJ1-1; no clear D. CDR1 is SNHLY and CDR2 is FYNNEI in the germline V gene. Trimming cost V 2 bases and J 0 bases, with 4 bases left between them. The length of the CDR3 is 13 residues. The CDR3 spells CASSESLNTEAFF. The CDR3 nucleotides read TGTGCCAGCAGTGAAAGCCTGAACACTGAAGCTTTCTTT.